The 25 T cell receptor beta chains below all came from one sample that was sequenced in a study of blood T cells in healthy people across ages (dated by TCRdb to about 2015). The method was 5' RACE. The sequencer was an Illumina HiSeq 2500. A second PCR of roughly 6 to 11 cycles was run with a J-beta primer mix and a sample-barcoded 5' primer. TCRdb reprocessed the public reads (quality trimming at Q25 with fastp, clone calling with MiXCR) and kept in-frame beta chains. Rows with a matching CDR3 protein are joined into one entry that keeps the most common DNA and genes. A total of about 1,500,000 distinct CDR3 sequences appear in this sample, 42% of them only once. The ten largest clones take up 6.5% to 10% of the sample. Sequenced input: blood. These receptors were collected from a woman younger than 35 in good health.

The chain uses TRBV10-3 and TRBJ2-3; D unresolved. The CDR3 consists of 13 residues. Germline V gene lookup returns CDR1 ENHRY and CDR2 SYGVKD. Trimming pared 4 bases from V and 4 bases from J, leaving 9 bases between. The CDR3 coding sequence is TGTGCCATCAGTGGAGCACCCCCAGATACGCAGTATTTT. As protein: CAISGAPPDTQYF.

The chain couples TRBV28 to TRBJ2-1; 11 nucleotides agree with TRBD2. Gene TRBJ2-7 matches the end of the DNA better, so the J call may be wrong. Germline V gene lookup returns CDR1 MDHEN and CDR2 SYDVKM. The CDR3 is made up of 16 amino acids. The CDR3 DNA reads TGTGCCAGCGTGGGCACTAGCGGGGGATCCTACAATGAGCAGTACTTC. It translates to CASVGTSGGSYNEQYF.

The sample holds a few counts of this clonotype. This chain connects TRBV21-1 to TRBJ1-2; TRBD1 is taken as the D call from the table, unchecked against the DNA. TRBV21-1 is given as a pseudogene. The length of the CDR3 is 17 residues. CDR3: CASSKDDRGLPNYGYTF. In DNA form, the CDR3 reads TGTGCCAGCAGCAAGGATGACAGGGGGCTCCCTAACTATGGCTACACCTTC.

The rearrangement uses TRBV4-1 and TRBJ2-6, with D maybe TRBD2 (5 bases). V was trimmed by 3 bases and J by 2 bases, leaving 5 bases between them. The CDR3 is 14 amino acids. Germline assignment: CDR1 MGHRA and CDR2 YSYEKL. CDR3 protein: CASSQRAGANVLTF. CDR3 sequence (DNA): TGCGCCAGCAGCCAGAGGGCTGGGGCCAACGTCCTGACTTTC.

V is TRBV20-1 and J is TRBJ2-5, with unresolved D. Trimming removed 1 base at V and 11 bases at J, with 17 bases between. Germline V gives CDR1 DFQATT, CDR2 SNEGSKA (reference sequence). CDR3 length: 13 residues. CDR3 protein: CSARVWSYNEQYF. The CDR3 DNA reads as TGCAGTGCTAGAGTTTGGTCCTACAATGAGCAGTACTTC.

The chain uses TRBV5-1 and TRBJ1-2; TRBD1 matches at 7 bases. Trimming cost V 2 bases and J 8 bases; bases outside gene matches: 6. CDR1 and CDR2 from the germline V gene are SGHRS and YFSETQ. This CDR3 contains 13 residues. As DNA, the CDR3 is TGCGCCAGCAGCTTTGATCTAGGGGGCGGCTACACCTTC. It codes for CASSFDLGGGYTF.

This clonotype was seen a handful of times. CDR3 protein: CSVFGQNTEAFF. Here the CDR3 DNA reads TGCAGCGTTTTCGGACAGAACACTGAAGCTTTCTTT. The chain joins TRBV29-1 to TRBJ1-1, with a possible D match to TRBD1 (5 bases). Germline V CDR1 and CDR2: SQVTM, ANQGSEA. V was pared by 5 bases and J by 1 base, with 8 bases between. CDR3 length: 12 amino acids.

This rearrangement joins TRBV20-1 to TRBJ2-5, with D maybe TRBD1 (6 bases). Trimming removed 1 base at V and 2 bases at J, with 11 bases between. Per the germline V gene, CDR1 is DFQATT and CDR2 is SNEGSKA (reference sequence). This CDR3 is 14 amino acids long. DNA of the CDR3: TGCAGTGCTAGAGTCTCCAGGGGACAAGAGACCCAGTACTTC. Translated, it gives CSARVSRGQETQYF.

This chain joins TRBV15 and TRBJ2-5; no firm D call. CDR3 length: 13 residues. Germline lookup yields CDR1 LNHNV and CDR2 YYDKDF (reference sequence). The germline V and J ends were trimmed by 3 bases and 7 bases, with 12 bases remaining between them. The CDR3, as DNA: TGTGCCACCAGCAGTGTTTTCCCGAGGACCCAGTACTTC. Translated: CATSSVFPRTQYF.

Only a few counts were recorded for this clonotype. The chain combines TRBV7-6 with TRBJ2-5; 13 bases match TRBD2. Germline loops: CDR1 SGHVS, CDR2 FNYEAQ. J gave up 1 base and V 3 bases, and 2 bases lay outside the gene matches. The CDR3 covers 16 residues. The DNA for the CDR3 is TGTGCCAGCAGCTTTGGACTAGCGGGAGCCCAAGAGACCCAGTACTTC. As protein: CASSFGLAGAQETQYF.

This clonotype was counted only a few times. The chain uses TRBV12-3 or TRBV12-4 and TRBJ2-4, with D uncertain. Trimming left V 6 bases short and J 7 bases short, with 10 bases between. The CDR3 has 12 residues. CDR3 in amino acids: CASSPQGNIQYF. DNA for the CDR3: TGTGCCAGCAGCCCCCAAGGGAACATTCAGTACTTC.

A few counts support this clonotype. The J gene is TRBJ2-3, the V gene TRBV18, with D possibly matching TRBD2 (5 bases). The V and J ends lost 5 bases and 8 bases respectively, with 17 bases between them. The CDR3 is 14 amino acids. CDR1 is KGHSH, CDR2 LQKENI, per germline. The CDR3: CASSARFGEGTQYF. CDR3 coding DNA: TGTGCCAGCTCAGCTAGGTTCGGGGAAGGTACGCAGTATTTT.

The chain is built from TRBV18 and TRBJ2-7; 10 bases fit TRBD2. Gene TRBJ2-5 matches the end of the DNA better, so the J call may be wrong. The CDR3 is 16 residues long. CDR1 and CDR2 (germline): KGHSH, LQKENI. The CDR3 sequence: CASSPPIAGGPETQYF. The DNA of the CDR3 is TGTGCCAGCTCACCACCGATAGCGGGGGGCCCAGAGACCCAGTACTTC.

The CDR3 bases are TGTGCCAGCAGACACAGACCTAGCGGGGTAGGCGAGCAGTACTTC. Translating it yields CASRHRPSGVGEQYF. This chain links TRBV6-5 with TRBJ2-4, with TRBD2 matching 9 bases. The DNA matches TRBJ2-7 better at its end, which makes the J call doubtful. The length of the CDR3 is 15 residues. CDR1 and CDR2 from the germline V gene are MNHEY and SVGAGI.

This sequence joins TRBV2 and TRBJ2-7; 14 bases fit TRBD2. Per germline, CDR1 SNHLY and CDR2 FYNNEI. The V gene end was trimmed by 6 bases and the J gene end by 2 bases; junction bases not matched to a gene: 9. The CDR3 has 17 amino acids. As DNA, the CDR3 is TGTGCCAGCAGCTACGGACTAGCGGGAGGACGAGCCTACGAGCAGTACTTC. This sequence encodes CASSYGLAGGRAYEQYF.

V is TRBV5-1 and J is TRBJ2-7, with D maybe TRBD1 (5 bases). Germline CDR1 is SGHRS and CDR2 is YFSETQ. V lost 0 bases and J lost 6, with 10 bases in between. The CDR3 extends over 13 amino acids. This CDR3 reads CASSLGLGLEQYF. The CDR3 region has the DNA TGCGCCAGCAGCTTGGGTTTGGGGCTCGAGCAGTACTTC.

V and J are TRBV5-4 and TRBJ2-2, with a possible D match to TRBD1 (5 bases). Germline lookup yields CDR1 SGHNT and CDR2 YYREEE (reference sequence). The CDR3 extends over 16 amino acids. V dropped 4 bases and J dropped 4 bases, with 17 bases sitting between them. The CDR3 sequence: CASSASIQASTGELFF. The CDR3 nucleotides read TGTGCCAGCAGCGCCTCAATACAGGCAAGCACCGGGGAGCTGTTTTTT.

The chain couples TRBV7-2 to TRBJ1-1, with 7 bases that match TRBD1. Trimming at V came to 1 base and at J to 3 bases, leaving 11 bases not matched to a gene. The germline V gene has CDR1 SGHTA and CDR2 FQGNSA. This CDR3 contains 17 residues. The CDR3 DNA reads TGTGCCAGCAGCTTAGGAGGTCAGGGACAGAGATACACTGAAGCTTTCTTT. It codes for CASSLGGQGQRYTEAFF. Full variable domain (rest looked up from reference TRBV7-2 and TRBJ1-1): GAGVSQSPSNKVTEKGKDVELRCDPISGHTALYWYRQSLGQGLEFLIYFQGNSAPDKSGLPSDRFSAERTGGSVSTLTIQRTQQEDSAVYLCASSLGGQGQRYTEAFFGQGTRLTVV.

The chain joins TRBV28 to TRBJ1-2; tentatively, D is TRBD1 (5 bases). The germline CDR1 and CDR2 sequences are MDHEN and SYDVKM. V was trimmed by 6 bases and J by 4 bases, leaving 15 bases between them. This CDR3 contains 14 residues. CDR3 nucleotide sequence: TGTGCCAGCAGCTCGACTCCAGGGATCTATGGCTACACCTTC. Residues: CASSSTPGIYGYTF.

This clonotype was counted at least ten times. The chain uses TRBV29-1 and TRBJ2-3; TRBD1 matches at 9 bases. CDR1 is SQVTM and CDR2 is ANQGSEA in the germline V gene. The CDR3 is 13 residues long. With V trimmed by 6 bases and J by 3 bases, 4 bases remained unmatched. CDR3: CSVAGQGTDTQYF. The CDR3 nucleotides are TGCAGCGTCGCAGGACAGGGGACAGATACGCAGTATTTT.

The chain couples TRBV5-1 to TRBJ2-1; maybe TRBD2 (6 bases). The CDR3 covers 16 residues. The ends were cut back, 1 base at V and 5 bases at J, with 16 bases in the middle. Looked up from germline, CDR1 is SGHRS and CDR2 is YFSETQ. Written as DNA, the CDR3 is TGCGCCAGCAGCTTGTATGTCGGGACTCCGAACAATGAGCAGTTCTTC. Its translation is CASSLYVGTPNNEQFF.

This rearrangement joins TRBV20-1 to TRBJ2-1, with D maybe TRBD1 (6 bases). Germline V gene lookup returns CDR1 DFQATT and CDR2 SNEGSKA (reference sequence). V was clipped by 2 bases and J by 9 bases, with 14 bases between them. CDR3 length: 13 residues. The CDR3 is CSARNREKSEQFF. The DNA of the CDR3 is TGCAGTGCTAGAAACAGGGAGAAAAGTGAGCAGTTCTTC.

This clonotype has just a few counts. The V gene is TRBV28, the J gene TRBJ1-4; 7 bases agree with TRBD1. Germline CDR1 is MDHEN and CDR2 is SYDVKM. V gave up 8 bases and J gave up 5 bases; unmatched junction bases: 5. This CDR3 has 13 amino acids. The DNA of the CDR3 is TGTGCCAGCGGGGGGACAGCGAATGAAAAACTGTTTTTT. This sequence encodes CASGGTANEKLFF.

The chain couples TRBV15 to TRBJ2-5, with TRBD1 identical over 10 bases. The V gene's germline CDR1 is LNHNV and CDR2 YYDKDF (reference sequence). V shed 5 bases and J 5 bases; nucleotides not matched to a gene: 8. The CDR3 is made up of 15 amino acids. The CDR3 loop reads CATSDRDRGWETQYF. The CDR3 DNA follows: TGTGCCACCAGCGACCGGGACAGGGGATGGGAGACCCAGTACTTC.

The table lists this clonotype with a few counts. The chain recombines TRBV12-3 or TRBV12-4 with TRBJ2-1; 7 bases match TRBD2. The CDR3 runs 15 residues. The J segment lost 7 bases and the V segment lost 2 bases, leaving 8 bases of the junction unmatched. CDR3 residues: CASSLSSGVWNEQFF. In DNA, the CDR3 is TGTGCCAGCAGTTTATCGAGCGGGGTCTGGAATGAGCAGTTCTTC.